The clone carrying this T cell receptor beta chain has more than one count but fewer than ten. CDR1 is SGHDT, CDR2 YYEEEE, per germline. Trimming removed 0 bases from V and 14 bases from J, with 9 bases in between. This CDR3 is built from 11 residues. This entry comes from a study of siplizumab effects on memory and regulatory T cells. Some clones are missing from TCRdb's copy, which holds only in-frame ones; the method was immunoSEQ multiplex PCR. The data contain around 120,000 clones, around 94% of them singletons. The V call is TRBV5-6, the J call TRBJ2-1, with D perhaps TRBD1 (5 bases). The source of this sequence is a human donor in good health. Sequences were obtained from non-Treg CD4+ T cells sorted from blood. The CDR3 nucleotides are TGTGCCAGCAGCTTGGCAGGGTACGAGTTCTTC. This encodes CASSLAGYEFF.